One sample yielded the 16 T cell receptor beta chains listed below, sequenced in a study of regulatory T cells in long-lasting Graves disease (dated by TCRdb to the early 2020s). To prepare the library, multiplex PCR was applied. The sequencing machine was an Illumina HiSeq 4000. To build TCR beta libraries, CDR3 regions were amplified by Arm-PCR using iRepertoire HTBI primers. The public sequencing data were trimmed at Q25 with fastp and processed into clonotypes with MiXCR by TCRdb, which kept only in-frame beta chains. Each CDR3 protein appears once, grouped with its most common genes and DNA. In all, the sample holds hundreds of thousands of distinct CDR3 sequences, and roughly a sixth of those were seen once. The leading ten clones occupy less than 35% of the sample. The label giving this sample's time point can be read as: newly diagnosed GD, antithyroid drugs for less than 3 months. RNA was extracted from PBMCs in TRIzol for both TCR sequencing and RNA sequencing.

Separately, the same data were catalogued under a study of T cells in Graves' hyperthyroidism and ophthalmopathy.

Material: peripheral blood mononuclear cells (PBMCs), obtained at new diagnosis, from a patient treated with antithyroid drugs. The receptor source for this set is a man in his forties with Graves disease. Donor details come from another sample of the same person, matched by shared clones.

This clonotype appeared many times. The chain joins TRBV5-6 to TRBJ2-3, with TRBD2 matching 7 bases. CDR1 and CDR2 from the germline V gene are SGHDT and YYEEEE. The junction had 7 bases not matched to a gene; V was cut back by 3 bases and J by 0 bases. CDR3 length: 16 amino acids. In DNA form, the CDR3 reads TGTGCCAGCAGCTGGGGGGGAGCGACTAGCACAGATACGCAGTATTTT. Protein: CASSWGGATSTDTQYF. Filled out from reference TRBV5-6 and TRBJ2-3, the complete variable domain reads DAGVTQSPTHLIKTRGQQVTLRCSPKSGHDTVSWYQQALGQGPQFIFQYYEEEERQRGNFPDRFSGHQFPNYSSELNVNALLLGDSALYLCASSWGGATSTDTQYFGPGTRLTVL.

A word on this clonotype: Given a much more abundant clone one base away, this may be a read error. The CDR3 nucleotides read TGTGCCAGCGGTTTATCCCCCGGGAACGACGAGCAGTACTTC. It codes for CASGLSPGNDEQYF. The J gene is TRBJ2-7, the V gene TRBV27; tentative D call: TRBD2 (5 bases). Germline CDR1 MNHEY, CDR2 SMNVEV (reference sequence). The CDR3 extends over 14 amino acids.

This clonotype was observed at least ten times. The V gene is TRBV12-3 or TRBV12-4, the J gene TRBJ2-3, with 8 bases aligning to TRBD2. The CDR3 runs to 15 residues. Germline trimming cut 5 bases from V and 1 base from J; bases unmatched to any gene: 5. This CDR3 reads CASSIRGGRTDTQYF. The DNA for the CDR3 is TGTGCCAGCAGTATCCGGGGGGGACGCACAGATACGCAGTATTTT.

This clonotype was observed a few times. The CDR3 loop reads CASSPLAGNTGELFF. The CDR3 DNA reads as TGTGCCAGCAGCCCCCTGGCGGGGAACACCGGGGAGCTGTTTTTT. The chain combines TRBV6-1 with TRBJ2-2; D may be TRBD2 (5 bases). CDR3 length equals 15 residues. Germline CDR1 is MNHNS and CDR2 is SASEGT. V was clipped by 6 bases and J by 1 base, with 12 bases between them.

This clonotype came up many times. The chain carries TRBV4-1 and TRBJ2-3; TRBD1 might be the D (5 bases). This CDR3 contains 14 residues. The germline V gene encodes CDR1 MGHRA and CDR2 YSYEKL. V was cut by 4 bases and J by 3 bases, with 11 bases left in between. As DNA, the CDR3 is TGCGCCAGCAGCCGCAGGGCGCGGACAGATACGCAGTATTTT. Residues: CASSRRARTDTQYF.

This clonotype was observed a few times. Since a much larger clone is just one base distant, this may be a read error. The chain recombines TRBV28 with TRBJ1-5; D gene unclear. This CDR3 spans 11 amino acids. Germline CDR1 and CDR2: MDHEN and SYDVKM. The CDR3 bases are TGTGCCAGCAGTAGTTATCAGCCCCCGCATTTT. Residues: CASSSYQPPHF.

This clonotype was seen ten or more times. The rearrangement links TRBV5-1 to TRBJ2-7; weak D call: TRBD1 (6 bases). Germline V gene sequence: CDR1 SGHRS, CDR2 YFSETQ. The CDR3 covers 13 residues. The ends were cut back, 5 bases at V and 5 bases at J, with 14 bases in the middle. The CDR3 sequence: CASSEGQNHEQYF. For the CDR3, the DNA is TGCGCCAGCAGTGAAGGACAGAACCACGAGCAGTACTTC.

The table lists this clonotype with many counts. This chain uses TRBV7-9 with TRBJ2-1, with no clear D. The CDR3 has 13 amino acids. CDR1 and CDR2 (germline): SEHNR, FQNEAQ (reference sequence). V dropped 3 bases and J dropped 8 bases, with 11 bases sitting between them. CDR3 nucleotide sequence: TGTGCCAGCAGCTTCGGCCGGAGCGATGAGCAGTTCTTC. Translating it yields CASSFGRSDEQFF.

This clonotype came up many times. This chain uses TRBV11-3 with TRBJ2-7; perhaps TRBD1 as D (6 bases). This CDR3 has 17 residues. CDR1 is SGHNT and CDR2 is YENEEA in the germline V gene. Trimming took off 0 bases at V and 2 bases at J, with 17 bases between the two ends. DNA of the CDR3: TGTGCCAGCAGCTTAGATGGGACATACGAATACCCCTACGAGCAGTACTTC. Amino acid sequence: CASSLDGTYEYPYEQYF.

Points on this clonotype: A much larger clonotype is one base distant, so this may be a read error. CDR3: CASSHDRASYEQYF. The CDR3 bases are TGTGCCAGCAGCCACGACAGGGCTTCCTACGAGCAGTACTTC. The chain couples TRBV7-2 to TRBJ2-7, with 7 bases fitting TRBD1. V shed 5 bases, J shed 1 base, and the junction held 5 bases outside the gene matches. The CDR3 loop spans 14 amino acids. Looked up from germline, CDR1 is SGHTA and CDR2 is FQGNSA.

This clonotype occurred many times. The chain uses TRBV28 and TRBJ2-3; 11 nucleotides align to TRBD2. The CDR3 loop spans 15 amino acids. The V gene's germline CDR1 is MDHEN and CDR2 SYDVKM. Losses at the gene ends were 6 bases for V and 8 bases for J; bases not matched to a gene: 10. CDR3 DNA: TGTGCCAGCAGCCAATTAGCGGGGGGGCTAACTACGCAGTATTTT. Its translation is CASSQLAGGLTTQYF. Supplemented by reference TRBV28 and TRBJ2-3, the full variable domain reads DVKVTQSSRYLVKRTGEKVFLECVQDMDHENMFWYRQDPGLGLRLIYFSYDVKMKEKGDIPEGYSVSREKKERFSLILESASTNQTSMYLCASSQLAGGLTTQYFGPGTRLTVL.

The sample holds many counts of this clonotype. The rearrangement uses TRBV27 and TRBJ2-5; 9 nucleotides agree with TRBD2. The CDR3 runs 18 residues. Germline V gene sequence: CDR1 MNHEY, CDR2 SMNVEV (reference sequence). With 6 bases clipped from V and 3 bases from J, the junction kept 17 bases outside the gene matches. CDR3 DNA: TGTGCCAGCAGAAAGTTCATGGCGGGGGGGCCGCGTAAAGAGACCCAGTACTTC. Its translation: CASRKFMAGGPRKETQYF.

This sequence joins TRBV29-1 and TRBJ2-7; 9 positions match TRBD1. This CDR3 is built from 14 residues. V lost 8 bases, J lost 3 bases, and 11 bases stayed unmatched. Germline CDR1 and CDR2: SQVTM and ANQGSEA. The CDR3, as DNA: TGCAGCTTTGTAAAGGGACAGGGCCTCTACGAGCAGTACTTC. Amino acid sequence: CSFVKGQGLYEQYF.

This clonotype was counted at least ten times. The chain is built from TRBV20-1 and TRBJ2-5; D unresolved. The V end lost 1 base, the J end lost 1 base, and 4 bases lay between the germline ends. The CDR3 is 12 amino acids. CDR1 is DFQATT, CDR2 SNEGSKA, per germline (reference sequence). This CDR3 is CSARASQETQYF. The DNA of the CDR3 is TGCAGTGCTAGAGCCAGCCAAGAGACCCAGTACTTC.

This clonotype was counted ten times or more. The chain links TRBV27 to TRBJ2-3; D uncertain. Germline CDR1 MNHEY, CDR2 SMNVEV (reference sequence). The V gene lost 5 bases and the J gene lost 3 bases, with 18 bases spanning the gap. The CDR3 is 16 residues long. CDR3 loop: CASSPPRGAVTDTQYF. In DNA, the CDR3 is TGTGCCAGCAGTCCCCCTCGAGGCGCGGTTACAGATACGCAGTATTTT.

This clonotype turned up a few times. The chain couples TRBV19 to TRBJ2-5; D assignment may be TRBD1 or TRBD2 (5 bases each). The CDR3 contains 15 residues. Germline V gene lookup returns CDR1 LNHDA and CDR2 SQIVND (reference sequence). V dropped 5 bases and J dropped 7 bases, with 20 bases sitting between them. CDR3 nucleotide sequence: TGTGCCAGTAGTGCCGCCGGGACCAACTCCGGGACCCAGTACTTC. Translation: CASSAAGTNSGTQYF.